The clone carrying this T cell receptor (beta chain) was counted between two and nine times. One entry per CDR3 protein results from TCRdb running MiXCR on the 5' RACE reads. The sample yields hundreds of thousands of distinct CDR3 sequences, approximately 18% seen once. This record belongs to a study of T-cell memory formation after mild COVID-19. This CDR3 has 13 amino acids. Germline V gene data show CDR1 as DFQATT and CDR2 as SNEGSKA (reference sequence). V was cut by 6 bases and J by 3 bases, with 11 bases left in between. Sequencing was done on a sample of PBMCs or a T cell subset sorted from them (not recorded which). The TCR originated in a man between 18 and 35 years old who had mild COVID-19 (a few samples of this study predate the infection). Cell type and time point are not known. The chain couples TRBV20-1 to TRBJ2-2; D uncertain. CDR3 nucleotides: TGCAGTGCCCCTCGGCCCGACACCGGGGAGCTGTTTTTT. Translated: CSAPRPDTGELFF.